A single sample is the source of the 18 T cell receptor beta chains below, sequenced in a study of lymphopenia after photon versus proton radiotherapy. Generated by immunoSEQ multiplex PCR, the TCRdb table keeps only in-frame clones and is missing some. The data show 40,000 to 55,000 clones, roughly 90% seen once. The sequences come from peripheral blood, collected from a patient treated with photon-based radiotherapy. These receptors all stem from a woman aged 40 to 55 with cholangiocarcinoma.

The chain recombines TRBV9 with TRBJ2-3, with a possible D match to TRBD2 (7 bases). Trimming cost V 0 bases and J 1 base, with 12 bases left between them. The CDR3 has 16 amino acids. Germline V gene lookup returns CDR1 SGDLS and CDR2 YYNGEE. The CDR3 protein is CASSVVGGGGTDTQYF. The DNA of the CDR3 is TGTGCCAGCAGCGTAGTAGGGGGAGGGGGCACAGATACGCAGTATTTT. The variable domain in full, completed from reference TRBV9 and TRBJ2-3, reads DSGVTQTPKHLITATGQRVTLRCSPRSGDLSVYWYQQSLDQGLQFLIQYYNGEERAKGNILERFSAQQFPDLHSELNLSSLELGDSALYFCASSVVGGGGTDTQYFGPGTRLTVL.

The chain recombines TRBV9 with TRBJ2-1, with D unresolved. V was clipped by 0 bases and J by 4 bases, with 11 bases between them. Germline V gene sequence: CDR1 SGDLS, CDR2 YYNGEE. The CDR3 is 15 amino acids. CDR3 protein: CASSVDLNGYNEQFF. CDR3 coding DNA: TGTGCCAGCAGCGTAGATTTAAACGGATACAATGAGCAGTTCTTC. Combining the CDR3 with reference TRBV9 and TRBJ2-1 gives the whole variable domain DSGVTQTPKHLITATGQRVTLRCSPRSGDLSVYWYQQSLDQGLQFLIQYYNGEERAKGNILERFSAQQFPDLHSELNLSSLELGDSALYFCASSVDLNGYNEQFFGPGTRLTVL.

The CDR3 DNA reads TGTGCCAGCAGCCAAACAGGGGTCTTGAACACTGAAGCTTTCTTT. Translating gives CASSQTGVLNTEAFF. The genes are TRBV4-2 and TRBJ1-1; the match to TRBD1 covers 7 bases. The ends lost 2 bases at V and 0 bases at J; junction bases unmatched: 3. Per the germline V gene, CDR1 is LGHNA and CDR2 is YNFKEQ. The CDR3 is 15 amino acids.

In this sample, this clone turned up once. The rearrangement links TRBV7-9 to TRBJ2-5, with D perhaps TRBD2 (6 bases). Germline V gene sequence: CDR1 SEHNR, CDR2 FQNEAQ (reference sequence). V lost 1 base, J lost 6 bases, and 12 bases lay in between. CDR3 length: 14 amino acids. This CDR3 reads CASSLVEGSKTQYF. CDR3 in DNA: TGTGCCAGCAGCTTAGTGGAGGGGAGTAAGACCCAGTACTTC.

This chain joins TRBV4-3 and TRBJ2-3, with 9 bases aligning to TRBD2. Trimming cost V 2 bases and J 6 bases; bases outside gene matches: 12. The CDR3 extends over 17 amino acids. From germline, CDR1 is LGHNA and CDR2 YSLEER. The CDR3 DNA is TGCGCCAGCAGCCAATTCGAACGCGGGAGGGCAGGGGATACGCAGTATTTT. This sequence encodes CASSQFERGRAGDTQYF.

V and J are TRBV19 and TRBJ1-1; TRBD1 is a possible D gene (6 bases). V lost 5 bases to trimming and J lost 5 bases, with 15 bases between them. This CDR3 contains 14 residues. The V gene's germline CDR1 is LNHDA and CDR2 SQIVND (reference sequence). The CDR3 spells CASSLGGAGTEAFF. The CDR3 DNA reads as TGTGCCAGTAGTCTCGGGGGCGCGGGGACTGAAGCTTTCTTT.

The V call is TRBV5-4, the J call TRBJ1-2, with D possibly being TRBD1 (6 bases). Trimming removed 2 bases at V and 6 bases at J, with 11 bases between. CDR3 length: 13 amino acids. Germline lookup yields CDR1 SGHNT and CDR2 YYREEE (reference sequence). This CDR3 is CASSFSGGDGYTF. The CDR3, as DNA: TGTGCCAGCAGCTTTTCCGGGGGCGATGGCTACACCTTC.

This chain connects TRBV2 to TRBJ2-7; the D is unclear. Germline V CDR1 and CDR2: SNHLY, FYNNEI. Trimming took off 1 base at V and 7 bases at J, with 5 bases between the two ends. The CDR3 contains 11 residues. The CDR3 is CASSEVWEQYF. The CDR3 DNA reads as TGTGCCAGCAGTGAAGTGTGGGAGCAGTACTTC.

V gene TRBV7-9 combines with J gene TRBJ1-5, with D hard to call. Between the trimmed V and J ends, which lost 7 bases and 6 bases, there was a span of 13 bases. Per germline, CDR1 SEHNR and CDR2 FQNEAQ (reference sequence). There are 13 residues in the CDR3. The CDR3 DNA is TGTGCCAGCACTGATGGGGTGGGTCAGCCCCAGCATTTT. Amino acid sequence: CASTDGVGQPQHF.

The J gene is TRBJ1-5, the V gene TRBV2, with a tentative D call TRBD1 (6 bases). V lost 3 bases, J lost 9 bases, and 18 bases lay in between. The CDR3 covers 15 residues. From germline, CDR1 is SNHLY and CDR2 FYNNEI. CDR3 sequence reads: CASSEELAGGLPQHF. CDR3 bases: TGTGCCAGCAGTGAGGAGCTGGCGGGGGGCCTGCCCCAGCATTTT.

Here the CDR3 DNA reads TGTGCCAGCAGCGCTGCCGGACAGATCAATCAGCCCCAGCATTTT. This translates into CASSAAGQINQPQHF. The V and J genes are TRBV9 and TRBJ1-5; weak D call: TRBD1 (6 bases). Between the trimmed V and J ends, which lost 3 bases and 3 bases, there was a span of 13 bases. Germline lookup yields CDR1 SGDLS and CDR2 YYNGEE. This CDR3 is built from 15 residues.

The DNA for the CDR3 is TGTGCCAGCAGCTTAGCGCCTCCCCGAGGACTGTACTTC. Protein: CASSLAPPRGLYF. V gene TRBV7-9 combines with J gene TRBJ2-7; D is possibly TRBD2 (5 bases). CDR3 length equals 13 residues. Deletions cut 0 bases from V and 12 bases from J, with 15 bases between. Germline lookup yields CDR1 SEHNR and CDR2 FQNEAQ (reference sequence).

The chain carries TRBV7-8 and TRBJ1-2; no firm D call. Trimming took 1 base from V and 5 from J, leaving 8 bases between them. CDR3 length: 13 amino acids. Germline V gene lookup returns CDR1 SGHVS and CDR2 FQNEAQ. The chain's CDR3 is CASSLVDSYGYTF. The CDR3 bases are TGTGCCAGCAGCTTAGTCGATAGTTATGGCTACACCTTC.

The chain employs TRBV7-2 and TRBJ2-7, with D tentatively TRBD1 (6 bases). V lost 6 bases, J lost 10 bases, and 13 bases lay in between. This CDR3 comprises 11 residues. The germline gives CDR1 SGHTA, CDR2 FQGNSA. DNA of the CDR3: TGTGCCAGCAGTACCAGGGGCGGACAGTACTTC. It translates to CASSTRGGQYF. Full variable domain (remainder filled in from reference TRBV7-2 and TRBJ2-7): GAGVSQSPSNKVTEKGKDVELRCDPISGHTALYWYRQSLGQGLEFLIYFQGNSAPDKSGLPSDRFSAERTGGSVSTLTIQRTQQEDSAVYLCASSTRGGQYFGPGTRLTVT.

CDR3 bases: TGCAGCGTTGAAGGAGCACGGACAGGGGTTGGAAAGACCCAGTACTTC. Translation: CSVEGARTGVGKTQYF. The chain couples TRBV29-1 to TRBJ2-5; 9 bases align to TRBD1. Germline V gene sequence: CDR1 SQVTM, CDR2 ANQGSEA. Losses at the gene ends were 1 base for V and 6 bases for J; bases not matched to a gene: 12. The CDR3 consists of 16 residues. Supplemented by reference TRBV29-1 and TRBJ2-5, the full variable domain reads SAVISQKPSRDICQRGTSLTIQCQVDSQVTMMFWYRQQPGQSLTLIATANQGSEATYESGFVIDKFPISRPNLTFSTLTVSNMSPEDSSIYLCSVEGARTGVGKTQYFGPGTRLLVL.

The chain uses TRBV6-1 and TRBJ2-7, with 8 bases fitting TRBD2. This CDR3 is built from 15 residues. The trim removed 0 bases at V and 6 bases at J, leaving 7 bases unmatched. CDR1 is MNHNS and CDR2 is SASEGT in the germline V gene. The chain's CDR3 is CASSEATAGGVEQYF. CDR3 bases: TGTGCCAGCAGTGAAGCTACGGCGGGGGGAGTCGAGCAGTACTTC.

The chain has TRBV7-9 and TRBJ2-1; a weak D match, TRBD2 (5 bases). CDR1 SEHNR and CDR2 FQNEAQ come from the germline V gene (reference sequence). The CDR3 runs to 16 residues. V gave up 0 bases and J gave up 0 bases, with 9 bases separating them. CDR3 DNA: TGTGCCAGCAGCTTAGCTGGGGAGAGCTCCTACAATGAGCAGTTCTTC. It translates to CASSLAGESSYNEQFF. The entire variable domain, with the rest obtained from reference TRBV7-9 and TRBJ2-1, is as follows: DTGVSQNPRHKITKRGQNVTFRCDPISEHNRLYWYRQTLGQGPEFLTYFQNEAQLEKSRLLSDRFSAERPKGSFSTLEIQRTEQGDSAMYLCASSLAGESSYNEQFFGPGTRLTVL.

The V call is TRBV28, the J call TRBJ2-3, with D possibly called TRBD1 or TRBD2 (5 bases each). CDR3 length: 14 residues. V was clipped by 6 bases and J by 3 bases, with 13 bases between them. Germline CDR1 and CDR2: MDHEN and SYDVKM. The CDR3 reads CASSPGHKTDTQYF. Here the CDR3 DNA reads TGTGCCAGCAGCCCGGGGCACAAGACAGATACGCAGTATTTT.